The 11 T cell receptor beta chains below were found in one sample sequenced in a study of CD8 T cells in seronegative destructive rheumatoid arthritis. Sequencing used immunoSEQ multiplex PCR; TCRdb keeps in-frame clones, though not all of them. The repertoire includes 13,000 or so clones, around 83% of them detected once, and 27% sits in the top ten. Sequencing was carried out using CD8+ T cells from blood. The receptors here all came from a woman aged 30 to 49 with seronegative destructive rheumatoid arthritis.

The sample holds a few counts of this clone. This sequence joins TRBV4-1 and TRBJ1-6, with D unresolved. This CDR3 comprises 15 residues. Germline V CDR1 and CDR2: MGHRA, YSYEKL. Trimming removed 1 base from V and 6 bases from J, with 10 bases in between. The CDR3 reads CASSQAGGFNSPLHF. For the CDR3, the DNA is TGCGCCAGCAGCCAAGCAGGAGGGTTTAATTCACCCCTCCACTTT.

The J gene is TRBJ2-7, the V gene TRBV15; D might be TRBD1 (6 bases). Trimming took off 5 bases at V and 4 bases at J, with 15 bases between the two ends. CDR1 is LNHNV, CDR2 YYDKDF, per germline (reference sequence). The CDR3 consists of 14 residues. For the CDR3, the DNA is TGTGCCACCAGCGGATCGGCAGGGGCGTACGAGCAGTACTTC. It codes for CATSGSAGAYEQYF.

This chain uses TRBV27 with TRBJ1-5, with 8 bases identical to TRBD1. There are 16 residues in the CDR3. From germline, CDR1 is MNHEY and CDR2 SMNVEV (reference sequence). Unmatched junction bases numbered 9, after V lost 6 bases and J lost 2 bases. The CDR3 DNA reads TGTGCCAGCAGCCTCAGGGGGCCTACGGGCAATCAGCCCCAGCATTTT. Protein: CASSLRGPTGNQPQHF.

V usage is TRBV7-9 and J usage is TRBJ1-6, with unresolved D. V gave up 5 bases and J gave up 2 bases, with 19 bases separating them. CDR1 and CDR2 (germline): SEHNR, FQNEAQ (reference sequence). The CDR3 contains 18 residues. The chain's CDR3 is CASSTYEGPTTYNSPLHF. As DNA, the CDR3 is TGTGCCAGCAGCACCTATGAGGGCCCTACTACCTATAATTCACCCCTCCACTTT. Complete variable domain (other parts from reference TRBV7-9 and TRBJ1-6): DTGVSQNPRHKITKRGQNVTFRCDPISEHNRLYWYRQTLGQGPEFLTYFQNEAQLEKSRLLSDRFSAERPKGSFSTLEIQRTEQGDSAMYLCASSTYEGPTTYNSPLHFGNGTRLTVT.

This clone was detected a few times. V usage is TRBV11-2 and J usage is TRBJ2-7, with D perhaps TRBD2 (6 bases). The V and J ends lost 3 bases and 4 bases respectively, with 10 bases between them. Germline V gene data show CDR1 as SGHAT and CDR2 as FQNNGV. The CDR3 spans 13 residues. The CDR3 region has the DNA TGTGCCAGCAGCTTTAACGGGGGTTACGAGCAGTACTTC. Amino acid sequence: CASSFNGGYEQYF.

A single count supports this clone. The chain joins TRBV4-1 to TRBJ2-5; possibly TRBD1 for D (7 bases). The J call is in doubt because the DNA end fits TRBJ2-7 better. Germline CDR1 MGHRA, CDR2 YSYEKL. The CDR3 totals 17 residues. DNA of the CDR3: TGCGCCAGCAGCCAGTCGAGGGCGGACAGGAGGGCCTACGAGCAGTACTTC. Its protein is CASSQSRADRRAYEQYF.

The gene calls are TRBV7-9 and TRBJ2-2; maybe TRBD1 (6 bases). The V gene lost 6 bases and the J gene lost 6 bases, with 17 bases spanning the gap. The CDR3 sequence is 15 residues long. The germline CDR1 and CDR2 sequences are SEHNR and FQNEAQ (reference sequence). The CDR3 protein is CASSHTGFASGELFF. The CDR3 DNA follows: TGTGCCAGCAGTCATACAGGGTTCGCTTCCGGGGAGCTGTTTTTT.

This chain links TRBV28 with TRBJ1-1, with a weak D call TRBD1 (5 bases). The length of the CDR3 is 14 residues. V dropped 8 bases and J dropped 0 bases, with 13 bases sitting between them. Germline lookup yields CDR1 MDHEN and CDR2 SYDVKM. CDR3 protein: CASGPDRMNTEAFF. CDR3 coding DNA: TGTGCCAGCGGCCCCGACAGAATGAACACTGAAGCTTTCTTT.

The V call is TRBV13, the J call TRBJ2-3; 7 bases are shared with TRBD2. V gave up 5 bases and J gave up 11 bases; unmatched junction bases: 10. Germline V gene lookup returns CDR1 PRHDT and CDR2 FYEKMQ (reference sequence). CDR3 length: 13 residues. The CDR3 DNA is TGTGCCAGCAGCCCCGGGGAGGGGTGGGAGCAGTATTTT. Translated, it gives CASSPGEGWEQYF.

This chain's CDR3 is CASSWRAGGEGLETEAFF. In DNA form, the CDR3 reads TGTGCCAGCAGTTGGAGGGCAGGGGGCGAAGGATTGGAAACTGAAGCTTTCTTT. The chain recombines TRBV28 with TRBJ1-1; 8 bases agree with TRBD1. This CDR3 is built from 18 residues. Germline V gives CDR1 MDHEN, CDR2 SYDVKM. With V trimmed by 4 bases and J by 5 bases, 18 bases remained unmatched.

This clone was seen only a few times. V gene TRBV4-1 combines with J gene TRBJ1-5, with TRBD1 identical over 7 bases. Germline assignment: CDR1 MGHRA and CDR2 YSYEKL. The CDR3 runs 15 residues. The ends lost 4 bases at V and 10 bases at J; junction bases unmatched: 13. The CDR3 nucleotides are TGCGCCAGCAGCCTATCCCCGGGACAGAACGGCCCCCAGCATTTT. Translating gives CASSLSPGQNGPQHF.